A single TCR beta chain is shown here with its context. Its antigen is undetermined. This sample was included in a study of beta chain features in type 1 diabetes. For the study at large: Cells sorted and examined across all samples totaled more than 90,000,000.

Study observations and caveats: Any HLA-type effect on TCRB rearrangement remained unresolved here. Shorter TCRB CDR3s, moderately but significantly so, were found in Type 1 diabetes patients in all four CD4+ subsets. High TCR expression in some cells could lead to their over-representation in cDNA sequencing.

Staining for CD45RO/CCR7/CD25/CD127/CD95/CD27 allowed sorting of CD4+ naive, central memory, regulatory and stem cell-like memory cells. The sequenced template was cDNA made from the entire isolated RNA. This table comes from immunoSEQ multiplex PCR, and its TCRdb copy is limited to in-frame clones, with some not included. The sample lists over 650,000 clones, 11% to 15% occurring once. Germline V lookup: CDR1 LGHNA, CDR2 YSLEER. The CDR3 is 15 amino acids. The ends were cut back, 0 bases at V and 2 bases at J, with 11 bases in the middle. This TCR was recovered from a young man with type 1 diabetes. This rearrangement joins TRBV4-3 to TRBJ2-7; D tentatively reads TRBD1 or TRBD2 (5 bases each). The specimen sequenced was naive CD4+ T cells from blood. CDR3 residues: CASSQDRQGAYEQYF. The CDR3 nucleotides are TGCGCCAGCAGCCAAGATCGGCAGGGAGCCTACGAGCAGTACTTC.